This is a list of T cell receptor beta chains from one sample in a study of blood T cell repertoires in COVID-19. Profiling relied on immunoSEQ multiplex PCR, and the TCRdb table lists in-frame clones only, not all of them. The data hold fewer than 300,000 clones, with approximately 90% observed a single time. The sequencing input was peripheral blood. These receptors came from a woman under 40 with COVID-19, enrolled during active disease. The conserved cysteine and the conserved F or W are not part of the CDR3 here. The order of the fields is J gene, clone size, V gene, CDR3 protein. The size field is filled for only some rows; it gives once, few, many or a size class.

J gene: TRBJ2-7; clone size: -; V gene: TRBV28; CDR3 protein: ASRLTLGGLGEQY
J gene: TRBJ1-1; clone size: -; V gene: TRBV5-1; CDR3 protein: ASSWSGTEAF
J gene: TRBJ1-6; clone size: -; V gene: TRBV10-3; CDR3 protein: AISELRTVGVNSPLH
J gene: TRBJ1-2; clone size: -; V gene: TRBV4-2; CDR3 protein: ASSFRTGGETNYGYT
J gene: TRBJ1-2; clone size: -; V gene: TRBV27; CDR3 protein: ASSLAQGSGGYT
J gene: TRBJ2-1; clone size: -; V gene: TRBV5-4; CDR3 protein: ASSLTLQQGNEQF
J gene: TRBJ1-1; clone size: -; V gene: TRBV19; CDR3 protein: ASSGTGRTGGEEAF
J gene: TRBJ1-2; clone size: -; V gene: TRBV3-1/TRBV3-2; CDR3 protein: ASSLERGPGHGYT
J gene: TRBJ1-3; clone size: -; V gene: TRBV6-1; CDR3 protein: ASSEIATFSGNTIY
J gene: TRBJ1-5; clone size: -; V gene: TRBV5-8; CDR3 protein: ASSLVQGAYSNQPQH
J gene: TRBJ2-7; clone size: -; V gene: TRBV7-9; CDR3 protein: ASSSGQNYEQY
J gene: TRBJ2-2; clone size: -; V gene: TRBV5-4; CDR3 protein: ASSRRTSGTNTGELF
J gene: TRBJ1-1; clone size: -; V gene: TRBV6-5; CDR3 protein: ASSYSGGNTEAF
J gene: TRBJ2-1; clone size: -; V gene: TRBV5-1; CDR3 protein: ASSPRLANDNEQF
J gene: TRBJ1-6; clone size: -; V gene: TRBV5-6; CDR3 protein: ASSLGQGSVKGSPLH
J gene: TRBJ1-2; clone size: -; V gene: TRBV6-1; CDR3 protein: ASSEITGANYGYT
J gene: TRBJ1-5; clone size: -; V gene: TRBV28; CDR3 protein: ASSLWEIHRGNQPQH
J gene: TRBJ1-1; clone size: once; V gene: TRBV5-1; CDR3 protein: ASSFGTGNTEAF
J gene: TRBJ2-3; clone size: -; V gene: TRBV29-1; CDR3 protein: SAGALLLPDTQY
J gene: TRBJ2-3; clone size: -; V gene: TRBV27; CDR3 protein: ASSLGSGKTDTQY
J gene: TRBJ2-7; clone size: -; V gene: TRBV5-6; CDR3 protein: ASSLDAGTAEQY
J gene: TRBJ1-2; clone size: -; V gene: TRBV5-4; CDR3 protein: ASHSTIDRVGGGYT
J gene: TRBJ2-1; clone size: -; V gene: TRBV27; CDR3 protein: ASRVGQIYNEQF
J gene: TRBJ1-2; clone size: -; V gene: TRBV5-1; CDR3 protein: ASSPWTGNYGYT
J gene: TRBJ1-4; clone size: few; V gene: TRBV18; CDR3 protein: ASSLRSENMAATNEKLF
J gene: TRBJ1-2; clone size: -; V gene: TRBV5-4; CDR3 protein: ASSLQGANYGYT
J gene: TRBJ2-5; clone size: once; V gene: TRBV18; CDR3 protein: ASSSGVGETQY
J gene: TRBJ2-7; clone size: -; V gene: TRBV19; CDR3 protein: ASSITTGATYEQY
J gene: TRBJ2-7; clone size: -; V gene: TRBV5-6; CDR3 protein: ASSLDRGAYEQY
J gene: TRBJ1-5; clone size: -; V gene: TRBV19; CDR3 protein: ASNLRGDSNQPQH
J gene: TRBJ2-7; clone size: -; V gene: TRBV27; CDR3 protein: ASSPWTGDYEQY
J gene: TRBJ1-1; clone size: -; V gene: TRBV6-6; CDR3 protein: ASSRQGNTEAF
J gene: TRBJ2-1; clone size: -; V gene: TRBV5-1; CDR3 protein: ASSYKTSGSWNEQF
J gene: TRBJ1-2; clone size: -; V gene: TRBV18; CDR3 protein: ASSPPESGYT
J gene: TRBJ2-5; clone size: -; V gene: TRBV9; CDR3 protein: ASSTTGLGETQY
J gene: TRBJ2-7; clone size: -; V gene: TRBV10-2; CDR3 protein: ASSGQGEQY
J gene: TRBJ1-1; clone size: -; V gene: TRBV19; CDR3 protein: ASSIEEGLGTEAF
J gene: TRBJ2-7; clone size: -; V gene: TRBV5-4; CDR3 protein: ASSLGQGPYEQY
J gene: TRBJ2-1; clone size: -; V gene: TRBV10-2; CDR3 protein: ASSGSGAGGRSEQF
J gene: TRBJ1-5; clone size: -; V gene: TRBV29-1; CDR3 protein: SVSVGGANQPQH
J gene: TRBJ1-5; clone size: -; V gene: TRBV27; CDR3 protein: ASSLSGQGNQPQH
J gene: TRBJ1-4; clone size: -; V gene: TRBV2; CDR3 protein: ASTDRGSEKLF
J gene: TRBJ1-6; clone size: once; V gene: TRBV7-5; CDR3 protein: VRSLDRGQSPLH
J gene: TRBJ1-4; clone size: once; V gene: TRBV2; CDR3 protein: ASHPRRVPGGGTNEKLF